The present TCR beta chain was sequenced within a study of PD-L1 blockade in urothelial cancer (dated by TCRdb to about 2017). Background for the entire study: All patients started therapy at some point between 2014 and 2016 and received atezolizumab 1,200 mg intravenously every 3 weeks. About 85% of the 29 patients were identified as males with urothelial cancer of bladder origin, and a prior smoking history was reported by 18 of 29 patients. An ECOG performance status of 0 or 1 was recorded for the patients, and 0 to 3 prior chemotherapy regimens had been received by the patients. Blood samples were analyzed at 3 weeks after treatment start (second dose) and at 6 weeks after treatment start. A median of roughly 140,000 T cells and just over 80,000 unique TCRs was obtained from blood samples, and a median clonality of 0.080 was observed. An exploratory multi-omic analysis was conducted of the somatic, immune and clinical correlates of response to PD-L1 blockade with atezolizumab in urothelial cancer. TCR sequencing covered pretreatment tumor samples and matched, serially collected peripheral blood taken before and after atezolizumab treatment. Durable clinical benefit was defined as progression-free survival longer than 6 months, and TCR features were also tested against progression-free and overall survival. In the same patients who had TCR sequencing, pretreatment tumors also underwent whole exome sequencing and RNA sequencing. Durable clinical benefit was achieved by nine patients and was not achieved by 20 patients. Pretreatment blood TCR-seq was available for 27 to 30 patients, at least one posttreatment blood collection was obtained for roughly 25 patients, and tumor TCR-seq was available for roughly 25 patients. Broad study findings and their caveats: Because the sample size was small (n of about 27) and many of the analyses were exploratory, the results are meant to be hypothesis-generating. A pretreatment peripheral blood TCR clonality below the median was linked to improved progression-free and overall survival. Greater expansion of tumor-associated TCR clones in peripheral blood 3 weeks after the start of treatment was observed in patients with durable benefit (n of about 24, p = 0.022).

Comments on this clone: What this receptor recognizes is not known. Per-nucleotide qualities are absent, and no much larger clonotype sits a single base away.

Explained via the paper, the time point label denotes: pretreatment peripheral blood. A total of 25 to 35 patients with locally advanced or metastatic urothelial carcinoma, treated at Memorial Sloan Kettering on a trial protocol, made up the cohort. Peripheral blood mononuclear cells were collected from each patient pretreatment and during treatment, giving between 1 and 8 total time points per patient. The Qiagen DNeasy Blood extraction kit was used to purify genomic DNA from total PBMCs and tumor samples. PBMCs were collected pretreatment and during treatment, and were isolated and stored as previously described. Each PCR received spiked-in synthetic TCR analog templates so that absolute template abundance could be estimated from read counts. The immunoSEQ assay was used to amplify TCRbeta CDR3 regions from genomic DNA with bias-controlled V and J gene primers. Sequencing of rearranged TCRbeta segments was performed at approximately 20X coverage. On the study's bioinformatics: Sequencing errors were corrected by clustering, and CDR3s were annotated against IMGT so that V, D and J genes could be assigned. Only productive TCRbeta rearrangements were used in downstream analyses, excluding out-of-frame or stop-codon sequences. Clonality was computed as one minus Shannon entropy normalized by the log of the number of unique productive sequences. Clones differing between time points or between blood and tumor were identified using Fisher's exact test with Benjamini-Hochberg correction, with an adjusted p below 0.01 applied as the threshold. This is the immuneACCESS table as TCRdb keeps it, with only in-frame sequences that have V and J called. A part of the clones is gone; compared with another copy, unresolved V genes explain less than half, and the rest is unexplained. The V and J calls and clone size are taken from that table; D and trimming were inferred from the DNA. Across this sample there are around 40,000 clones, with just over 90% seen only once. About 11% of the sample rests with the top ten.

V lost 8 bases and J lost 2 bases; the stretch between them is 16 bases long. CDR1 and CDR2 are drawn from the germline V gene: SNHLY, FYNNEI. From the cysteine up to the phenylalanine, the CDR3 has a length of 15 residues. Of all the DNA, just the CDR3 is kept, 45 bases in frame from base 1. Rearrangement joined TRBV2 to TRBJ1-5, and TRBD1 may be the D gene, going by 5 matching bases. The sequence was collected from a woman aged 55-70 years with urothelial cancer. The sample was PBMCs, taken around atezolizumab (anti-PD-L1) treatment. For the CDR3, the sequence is CASCEQVVGNQPQHF. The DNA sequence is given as TGTGCCAGCTGCGAACAGGTTGTTGGCAATCAGCCCCAGCATTTT. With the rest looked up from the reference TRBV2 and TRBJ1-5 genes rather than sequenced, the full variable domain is EPEVTQTPSHQVTQMGQEVILRCVPISNHLYFYWYRQILGQKVEFLVSFYNNEISEKSEIFDDQFSVERPDGSNFTLKIRSTKLEDSAMYFCASCEQVVGNQPQHFGDGTRLSIL.